These 21 T cell receptor beta chains originate from one sample sequenced in a study of identical twins. TCRdb re-called the 5' RACE reads with MiXCR, one entry per CDR3 protein. The table has roughly 770,000 distinct CDR3 sequences, 15% to 20% seen once; the top ten hold roughly 14%. The same sample was also studied in work on T cells expressing NK-cell markers.

Sequenced input: PBMCs. These TCRs come from a woman younger than 35 in good health.

This clonotype has just a few counts. At one of its ends the junction is not consistent with the germline gene, which may arise from a read error. The gene calls are TRBV7-2 and TRBJ2-7; D possibly corresponds to TRBD2 (6 bases). CDR1 is SGHTA, CDR2 FQGNSA, per germline. The CDR3 extends over 11 amino acids. The CDR3 region has the DNA TGTGCCAGCAGCTCGGGAGTCCTCTACCACTTC. This codes for CASSSGVLYHF. Full variable domain (outside the CDR3, taken from reference TRBV7-2 and TRBJ2-7): GAGVSQSPSNKVTEKGKDVELRCDPISGHTALYWYRQSLGQGLEFLIYFQGNSAPDKSGLPSDRFSAERTGGSVSTLTIQRTQQEDSAVYLCASSSGVLYHFGPGTRLTVT.

This clonotype was counted only a few times. The genes are TRBV6-5 and TRBJ2-1, with a weak D call TRBD2 (5 bases). Germline CDR1 and CDR2: MNHEY and SVGAGI. The V and J ends lost 3 bases and 8 bases respectively, with 11 bases between them. The CDR3 loop spans 13 amino acids. CDR3: CASSYEGGDEQFF. DNA for the CDR3: TGTGCCAGCAGTTATGAGGGTGGAGATGAGCAGTTCTTC.

In its sample, this clonotype was seen a few times. This chain links TRBV5-1 with TRBJ2-1, with a possible D match to TRBD2 (6 bases). The CDR3 has 16 residues. V was pared by 1 base and J by 8 bases, with 19 bases between. The V gene's germline CDR1 is SGHRS and CDR2 YFSETQ. The CDR3 region is CASSLFALASLDEQFF. DNA of the CDR3: TGCGCCAGCAGCTTGTTTGCTCTAGCGTCCTTAGATGAGCAGTTCTTC. Drawing the rest from reference TRBV5-1 and TRBJ2-1, the complete variable domain is KAGVTQTPRYLIKTRGQQVTLSCSPISGHRSVSWYQQTPGQGLQFLFEYFSETQRNKGNFPGRFSGRQFSNSRSEMNVSTLELGDSALYLCASSLFALASLDEQFFGPGTRLTVL.

This clonotype came up a few times. The chain combines TRBV10-1 with TRBJ2-5; D is unresolved. Germline V gene sequence: CDR1 WNHNN, CDR2 SYGVQD (reference sequence). V gave up 8 bases and J gave up 4 bases, with 14 bases separating them. CDR3 length equals 13 residues. The CDR3 sequence: CASSAALGETQYF. CDR3 nucleotides: TGCGCCAGCTCGGCTGCGTTGGGAGAGACCCAGTACTTC.

This clonotype came up a few times. The gene calls are TRBV6-1 and TRBJ1-2; D is undetermined. V was cut by 7 bases and J by 8 bases, with 17 bases left in between. The CDR3 is 13 residues long. Per germline, CDR1 MNHNS and CDR2 SASEGT. CDR3 in amino acids: CASIPAVGYGYTF. In DNA, the CDR3 is TGTGCCAGCATCCCTGCGGTAGGGTACGGCTACACCTTC.

The V and J genes are TRBV5-1 and TRBJ1-2; no clear D. CDR1 is SGHRS, CDR2 YFSETQ, per germline. The ends were cut back, 0 bases at V and 7 bases at J, with 10 bases in the middle. CDR3 length: 13 residues. The CDR3 DNA follows: TGCGCCAGCAGCTTGGACGGAGCTAGTGGCTACACCTTC. Translating it yields CASSLDGASGYTF.

This sequence joins TRBV7-2 and TRBJ2-3; 8 bases align to TRBD2. CDR3 length: 13 residues. Trimming took 8 bases from V and 4 from J; bases not matched to a gene: 5. Looked up from germline, CDR1 is SGHTA and CDR2 is FQGNSA. CDR3 DNA: TGTGCCAGCGAGCGGACTAGCCCAGATACGCAGTATTTT. Protein product: CASERTSPDTQYF.

This rearrangement joins TRBV3-1 to TRBJ2-6, with D possibly matching TRBD2 (5 bases). Germline CDR1 and CDR2: LGHDT and YNNKEL (reference sequence). The V gene lost 5 bases and the J gene lost 4 bases, with 12 bases spanning the gap. The CDR3 spans 15 residues. The CDR3 sequence is CASSLRVAGANVLTF. CDR3 nucleotide sequence: TGTGCCAGCAGCTTGAGGGTCGCCGGGGCCAACGTCCTGACTTTC.

This clonotype appeared a few times. CDR3 in amino acids: CASNEGYEQYF. The CDR3 DNA reads as TGTGCCAGCAACGAGGGCTACGAGCAGTACTTC. The rearrangement uses TRBV12-3 or TRBV12-4 and TRBJ2-7; D may be TRBD2 (5 bases). The CDR3 is made up of 11 amino acids. V shed 7 bases and J shed 3 bases, with 7 bases lying between them.

V is TRBV28 and J is TRBJ2-3; 8 nucleotides agree with TRBD2. CDR1 and CDR2 (germline): MDHEN, SYDVKM. The CDR3 contains 16 residues. J gave up 2 bases and V 5 bases, and 9 bases lay outside the gene matches. CDR3 nucleotide sequence: TGTGCCAGCAGTCATCCGGGACTAGTAATCACAGATACGCAGTATTTT. Translated: CASSHPGLVITDTQYF.

V and J are TRBV7-4 and TRBJ1-2; D may be TRBD1 (5 bases). Germline assignment: CDR1 SGHVT and CDR2 SQSDAQ. The V gene lost 1 base and the J gene lost 8 bases, with 23 bases spanning the gap. The CDR3 covers 17 residues. Here the CDR3 DNA reads TGTGCCAGCAGCTTAGACATGAACCGGGACTTCCAACAGGGCTACACCTTC. Protein product: CASSLDMNRDFQQGYTF.

The chain employs TRBV29-1 and TRBJ2-1; TRBD1 might be the D (5 bases). This CDR3 is built from 12 residues. The V and J ends lost 3 bases and 16 bases respectively, with 19 bases between them. The V gene's germline CDR1 is SQVTM and CDR2 ANQGSEA. The CDR3 loop reads CSVELGQGSIFF. The CDR3 DNA sequence: TGCAGCGTTGAGTTAGGTCAGGGTTCTATTTTCTTC.

The chain couples TRBV3-1 to TRBJ2-1; D unresolved. Per the germline V gene, CDR1 is LGHDT and CDR2 is YNNKEL (reference sequence). This CDR3 region has 16 residues. V lost 1 base and J 1 base, leaving 11 bases between the germline ends. CDR3 bases: TGTGCCAGCAGCCAAGCACAATCTTATTCCTACAATGAGCAGTTCTTC. Protein sequence: CASSQAQSYSYNEQFF.

The CDR3 DNA sequence: TGTGCCTGGAGTAGGACAGGACCTAACTATGGCTACACCTTC. It is translated as CAWSRTGPNYGYTF. The chain combines TRBV30 with TRBJ1-2, with 7 bases identical to TRBD1. The CDR3 length is 14 residues. V lost 2 bases and J lost 0; bases outside the gene matches: 3. Germline assignment: CDR1 GTSNPN and CDR2 SVGIG (reference sequence).

This rearrangement joins TRBV2 to TRBJ2-2, with D perhaps TRBD1 (6 bases). Germline CDR1 SNHLY, CDR2 FYNNEI. The CDR3 spans 13 residues. V was trimmed by 8 bases and J by 1 base, leaving 8 bases between them. The chain's CDR3 is CASGQQNTGELFF. For the CDR3, the DNA is TGTGCCAGCGGACAGCAGAACACCGGGGAGCTGTTTTTT.

This chain connects TRBV4-1 to TRBJ1-4, with TRBD1 matching over 7 bases. Germline V gene lookup returns CDR1 MGHRA and CDR2 YSYEKL. The CDR3 totals 13 residues. V shed 3 bases and J 10 bases; nucleotides not matched to a gene: 5. The CDR3 DNA is TGCGCCAGCAGCCAGGGGACAGTTCGAAAACTGTTTTTT. Translating gives CASSQGTVRKLFF.

This clonotype was observed a handful of times. The chain employs TRBV10-3 and TRBJ2-2; D might be TRBD2 (6 bases). V lost 8 bases to trimming and J lost 7 bases, with 14 bases between them. Germline-derived CDR1 and CDR2 are ENHRY and SYGVKD. This CDR3 comprises 13 residues. In DNA, the CDR3 is TGTGCCATCGCCGGGACTCTCGACGGGGAGCTGTTTTTT. Encoded protein: CAIAGTLDGELFF.

In this sample, this clonotype turned up a few times. The rearrangement links TRBV19 to TRBJ1-1, with a possible D match to TRBD1 (5 bases). CDR3 length equals 17 residues. V was pared by 6 bases and J by 1 base, with 21 bases between. Germline CDR1 LNHDA, CDR2 SQIVND (reference sequence). CDR3 in DNA: TGTGCCAGTAGCCGGGAGGGATACAGGCGATCGAACACTGAAGCTTTCTTT. Its protein product is CASSREGYRRSNTEAFF.

This clonotype was counted a few times. The V call is TRBV5-4, the J call TRBJ2-1; TRBD1 agrees at 7 bases. V lost 3 bases to trimming and J lost 6 bases; unmatched junction nucleotides: 9. Germline CDR1 is SGHNT and CDR2 is YYREEE (reference sequence). There are 15 residues in the CDR3. The CDR3 nucleotides are TGTGCCAGCAGCTACCCAGGGACAGTTCGCAATGAGCAGTTCTTC. This sequence encodes CASSYPGTVRNEQFF.

The rearrangement uses TRBV6-2 or TRBV6-3 and TRBJ2-6; D gene uncertain. This CDR3 spans 16 amino acids. Germline-derived CDR1 and CDR2 are MNHEY and SVGEGT. The ends were cut back, 5 bases at V and 0 bases at J, with 11 bases in the middle. The CDR3 sequence: CASSPRPSSGANVLTF. Here the CDR3 DNA reads TGTGCCAGCAGTCCCAGACCCAGCTCTGGGGCCAACGTCCTGACTTTC.

This clonotype appeared a few times. J is TRBJ2-1 and V is TRBV5-1; D perhaps matches TRBD2 (5 bases). The germline V gene has CDR1 SGHRS and CDR2 YFSETQ. The ends were cut back, 0 bases at V and 8 bases at J, with 12 bases in the middle. The CDR3 totals 14 residues. The chain's CDR3 is CASSLDPGSDEQFF. DNA for the CDR3: TGCGCCAGCAGCTTGGATCCGGGATCTGATGAGCAGTTCTTC.